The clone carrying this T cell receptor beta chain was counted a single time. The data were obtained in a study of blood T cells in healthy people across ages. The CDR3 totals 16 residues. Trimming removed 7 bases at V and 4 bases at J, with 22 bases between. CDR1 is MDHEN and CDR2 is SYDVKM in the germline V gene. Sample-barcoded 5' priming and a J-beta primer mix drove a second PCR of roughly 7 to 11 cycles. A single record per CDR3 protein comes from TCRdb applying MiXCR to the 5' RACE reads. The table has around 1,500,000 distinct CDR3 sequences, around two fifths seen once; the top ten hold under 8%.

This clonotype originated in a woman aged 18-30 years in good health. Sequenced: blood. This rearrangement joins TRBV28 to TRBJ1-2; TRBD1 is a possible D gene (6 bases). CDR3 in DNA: TGTGCCAGCATGTCTCCCCGGGCGGGGGCTATCTATGGCTACACCTTC. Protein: CASMSPRAGAIYGYTF.